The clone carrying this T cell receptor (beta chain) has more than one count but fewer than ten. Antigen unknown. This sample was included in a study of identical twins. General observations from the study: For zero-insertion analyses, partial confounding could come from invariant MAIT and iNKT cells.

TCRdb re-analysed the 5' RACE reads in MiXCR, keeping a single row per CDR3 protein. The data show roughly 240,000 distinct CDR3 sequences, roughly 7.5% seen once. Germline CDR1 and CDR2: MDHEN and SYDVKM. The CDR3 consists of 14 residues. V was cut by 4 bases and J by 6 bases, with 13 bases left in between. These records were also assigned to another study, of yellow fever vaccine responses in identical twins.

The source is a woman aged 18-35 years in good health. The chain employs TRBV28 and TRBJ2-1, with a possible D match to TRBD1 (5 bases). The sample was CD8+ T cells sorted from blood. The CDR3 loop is CASSSELGLNEQFF. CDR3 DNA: TGTGCCAGCAGTTCCGAGCTGGGGCTCAATGAGCAGTTCTTC.